These T cell receptor beta chains were read from a single sample in a study of blood T cell repertoires in COVID-19. Sequencing used immunoSEQ multiplex PCR; TCRdb keeps in-frame clones, though not all of them. The profile shows 110,000 or so clones, approximately 80% of them singletons. The material sequenced was peripheral blood. All receptors derive from a man aged 50-59 years with acute or convalescent COVID-19. Each CDR3 is given with its conserved first and last residue. A D gene is named only where the DNA matches it firmly. Where a row states a size, it is once, few, many or the class of an expanded clone; other rows omit it.

j_call: TRBJ2-5
v_call: TRBV28
d_call: -
clone_size: -
cdr3_nt: TGTGCCAGCCTAACCAGGGCCGGGCAAGAGACCCAGTACTTC
cdr3_aa: CASLTRAGQETQYF

j_call: TRBJ1-4
v_call: TRBV29-1
d_call: -
clone_size: once
cdr3_nt: TGCAGCGTTGGGGGAGTTGAAAAACTGTTTTTT
cdr3_aa: CSVGGVEKLFF

j_call: TRBJ2-1
v_call: TRBV2
d_call: -
clone_size: few
cdr3_nt: TGTGCCAGCACTAGAGGGCGCTCCTACAATGAGCAGTTCTTC
cdr3_aa: CASTRGRSYNEQFF

j_call: TRBJ2-1
v_call: TRBV19
d_call: -
clone_size: -
cdr3_nt: TGTGCCAGTACTGATCCAGGTGTCATGAATGAGCAGTTCTTC
cdr3_aa: CASTDPGVMNEQFF

j_call: TRBJ2-5
v_call: TRBV5-1
d_call: -
clone_size: -
cdr3_nt: TGCGCCAGCAGCACGGGTGAGCAAGAGACCCAGTACTTC
cdr3_aa: CASSTGEQETQYF

j_call: TRBJ2-3
v_call: TRBV24-1
d_call: -
clone_size: -
cdr3_nt: TGTGCCACCAGTGATTTGTGGGACAACACAGATACGCAGTATTTT
cdr3_aa: CATSDLWDNTDTQYF

j_call: TRBJ2-7
v_call: TRBV11-2
d_call: -
clone_size: -
cdr3_nt: TGTGCCAGCAGCCCAACTAGAACCGAGCAGTACTTC
cdr3_aa: CASSPTRTEQYF

j_call: TRBJ2-1
v_call: TRBV11-2
d_call: TRBD2
clone_size: -
cdr3_nt: TGTGCCAGCAGCTGGACTAGCGGGGGCAACAATGAGCAGTTCTTC
cdr3_aa: CASSWTSGGNNEQFF

j_call: TRBJ1-2
v_call: TRBV6-1
d_call: TRBD1
clone_size: -
cdr3_nt: TGTGCCAGCAGTGACAGGGGGCCCTATGGCTACACCTTC
cdr3_aa: CASSDRGPYGYTF

j_call: TRBJ1-3
v_call: TRBV19
d_call: -
clone_size: -
cdr3_nt: TGTGCCAGTAGCTTAGACAGGTCGTCGGGAAACACCATATATTTT
cdr3_aa: CASSLDRSSGNTIYF

j_call: TRBJ1-2
v_call: TRBV19
d_call: -
clone_size: -
cdr3_nt: TGTGCCAGTAGTACCGAAATACTCGACTATGGCTACACCTTC
cdr3_aa: CASSTEILDYGYTF